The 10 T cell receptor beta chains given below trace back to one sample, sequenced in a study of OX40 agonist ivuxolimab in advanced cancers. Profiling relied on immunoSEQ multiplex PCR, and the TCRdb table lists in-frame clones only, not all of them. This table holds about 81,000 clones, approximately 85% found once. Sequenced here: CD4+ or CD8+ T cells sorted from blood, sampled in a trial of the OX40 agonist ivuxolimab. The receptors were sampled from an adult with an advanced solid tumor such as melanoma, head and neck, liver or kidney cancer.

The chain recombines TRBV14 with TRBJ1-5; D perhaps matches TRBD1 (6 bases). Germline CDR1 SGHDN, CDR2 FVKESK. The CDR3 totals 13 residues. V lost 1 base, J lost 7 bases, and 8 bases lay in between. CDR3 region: CASSQAQGQPQHF. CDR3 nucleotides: TGTGCCAGCAGCCAAGCCCAGGGGCAGCCCCAGCATTTT.

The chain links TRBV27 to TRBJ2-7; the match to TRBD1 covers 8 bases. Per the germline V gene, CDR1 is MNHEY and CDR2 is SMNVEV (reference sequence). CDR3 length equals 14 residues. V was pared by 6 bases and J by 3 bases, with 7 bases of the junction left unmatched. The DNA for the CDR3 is TGTGCCAGCAGGAAGGGGACAGGTATCTACGAGCAGTACTTC. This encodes CASRKGTGIYEQYF.

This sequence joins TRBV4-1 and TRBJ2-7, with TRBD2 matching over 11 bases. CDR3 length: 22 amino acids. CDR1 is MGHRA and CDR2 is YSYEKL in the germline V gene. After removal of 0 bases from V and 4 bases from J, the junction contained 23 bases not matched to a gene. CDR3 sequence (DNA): TGCGCCAGCAGCCAAGAGCCGGGCAGGGTACTACTTAGCGGGAGGGCGGAATACGAGCAGTACTTC. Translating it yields CASSQEPGRVLLSGRAEYEQYF.

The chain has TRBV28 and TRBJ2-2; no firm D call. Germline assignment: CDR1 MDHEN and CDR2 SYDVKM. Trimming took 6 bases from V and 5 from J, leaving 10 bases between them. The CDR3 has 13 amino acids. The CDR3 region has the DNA TGTGCCAGCAGCCAACCAGCGACCGGGGAGCTGTTTTTT. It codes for CASSQPATGELFF.

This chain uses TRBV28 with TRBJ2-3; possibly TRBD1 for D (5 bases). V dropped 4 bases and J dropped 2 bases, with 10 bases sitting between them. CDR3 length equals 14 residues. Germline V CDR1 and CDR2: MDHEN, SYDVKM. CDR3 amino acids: CASSYQGSTDTQYF. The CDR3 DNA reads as TGTGCCAGCAGTTACCAGGGTTCCACAGATACGCAGTATTTT.

Here the CDR3 DNA reads TGTGCCACCAGCAGCCGCGATACGCAGTATTTT. This sequence encodes CATSSRDTQYF. The chain couples TRBV15 to TRBJ2-3; no clear D. Germline V gives CDR1 LNHNV, CDR2 YYDKDF (reference sequence). The CDR3 loop spans 11 amino acids. The V end lost 3 bases, the J end lost 6 bases, and 4 bases lay between the germline ends.

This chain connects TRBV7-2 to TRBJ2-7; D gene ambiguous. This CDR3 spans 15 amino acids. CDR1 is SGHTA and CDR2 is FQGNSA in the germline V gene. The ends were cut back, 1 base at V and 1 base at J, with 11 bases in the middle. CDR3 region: CASSLDRTESYEQYF. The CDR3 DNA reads TGTGCCAGCAGCTTAGACCGTACGGAGTCCTACGAGCAGTACTTC. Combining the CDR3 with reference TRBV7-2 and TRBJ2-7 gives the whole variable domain GAGVSQSPSNKVTEKGKDVELRCDPISGHTALYWYRQSLGQGLEFLIYFQGNSAPDKSGLPSDRFSAERTGGSVSTLTIQRTQQEDSAVYLCASSLDRTESYEQYFGPGTRLTVT.

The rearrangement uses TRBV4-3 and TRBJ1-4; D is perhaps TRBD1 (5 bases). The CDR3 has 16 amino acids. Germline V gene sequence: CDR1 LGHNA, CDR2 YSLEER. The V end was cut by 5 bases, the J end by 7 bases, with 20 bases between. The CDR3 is CASSEYLGRSIEKLFF. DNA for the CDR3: TGCGCCAGCAGCGAATACCTGGGACGGAGTATTGAAAAACTGTTTTTT.

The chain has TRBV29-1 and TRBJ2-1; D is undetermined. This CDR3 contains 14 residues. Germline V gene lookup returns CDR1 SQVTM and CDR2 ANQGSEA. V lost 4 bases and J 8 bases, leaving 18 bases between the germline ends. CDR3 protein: CSVVEDLFSYEQFF. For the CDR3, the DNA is TGCAGCGTTGTTGAGGACCTATTTAGCTATGAGCAGTTCTTC.

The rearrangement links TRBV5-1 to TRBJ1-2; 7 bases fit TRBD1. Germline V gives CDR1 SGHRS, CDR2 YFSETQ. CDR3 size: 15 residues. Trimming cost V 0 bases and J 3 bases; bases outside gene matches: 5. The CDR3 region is CASSLGGQWDYGYTF. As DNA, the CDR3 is TGCGCCAGCAGCTTGGGGGGACAGTGGGACTATGGCTACACCTTC.